This TCR beta chain was sequenced during a study of T cells in Graves' hyperthyroidism and ophthalmopathy. Study-level background: Peripheral blood was acquired at first diagnosis, ahead of any therapy whatsoever. Broader study findings: Using 13 V-J features, a model discriminated ophthalmopathy from stable hyperthyroidism.

This clonotype was found many times. Its antigen is not known. Amplified TCR beta CDR3 regions came from RNA transcripts. HTBI primers were employed in a first-round RT-PCR of the TCR CDR3. TCRdb fed the multiplex PCR reads into MiXCR, producing one record per CDR3 protein. This sample yields around 400,000 distinct CDR3 sequences, of which roughly 15% are seen a single time; around 20% belongs to the top ten. This CDR3 region has 14 residues. CDR1 and CDR2 (germline): MDHEN, SYDVKM. The V segment lost 5 bases and the J segment 5 bases; nucleotides outside the gene matches: 6. Patients were excluded because of uncontrolled infection, other autoimmune disease, pregnancy or lactation. The study based diagnoses on clinical symptoms, serum thyroxine and TRAb, thyroid ultrasound and orbital computed tomography.

This rearrangement joins TRBV28 to TRBJ1-5, with 7 nucleotides matching TRBD1. This receptor was identified in a woman between 55 and 75 years old with Graves' ophthalmopathy. The specimen was blood. As DNA, the CDR3 is TGTGCCAGCAGTCCCCCAGACAGGGATCAGCCCCAGCATTTT. Translating it yields CASSPPDRDQPQHF. The full variable domain, with the rest looked up from reference TRBV28 and TRBJ1-5, is DVKVTQSSRYLVKRTGEKVFLECVQDMDHENMFWYRQDPGLGLRLIYFSYDVKMKEKGDIPEGYSVSREKKERFSLILESASTNQTSMYLCASSPPDRDQPQHFGDGTRLSIL.